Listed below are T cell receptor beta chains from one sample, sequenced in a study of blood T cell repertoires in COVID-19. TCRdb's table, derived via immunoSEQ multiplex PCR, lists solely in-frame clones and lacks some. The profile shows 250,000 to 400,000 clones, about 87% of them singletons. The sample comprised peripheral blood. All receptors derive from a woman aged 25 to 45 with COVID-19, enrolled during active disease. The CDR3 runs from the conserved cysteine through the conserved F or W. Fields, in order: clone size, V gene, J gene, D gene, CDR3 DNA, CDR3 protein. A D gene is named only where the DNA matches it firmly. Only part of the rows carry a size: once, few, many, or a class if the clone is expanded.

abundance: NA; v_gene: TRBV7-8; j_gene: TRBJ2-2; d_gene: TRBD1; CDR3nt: TGTGCCAGCAGGCACAGGGGCACCGGGGAGCTGTTTTTT; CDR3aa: CASRHRGTGELFF
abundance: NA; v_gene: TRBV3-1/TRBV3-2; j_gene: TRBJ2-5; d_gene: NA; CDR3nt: TGTGCCAGCAGCCAAGCGGGGACCCAGTACTTC; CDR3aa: CASSQAGTQYF
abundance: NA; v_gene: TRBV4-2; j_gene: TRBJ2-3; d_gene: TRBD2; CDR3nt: TGTGCCAGCAGCCAAGAGCGCGGGGGGTCCACAGATACGCAGTATTTT; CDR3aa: CASSQERGGSTDTQYF
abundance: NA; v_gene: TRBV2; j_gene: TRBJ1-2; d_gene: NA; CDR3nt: TGTGCCAGCAATCAGGGGCAGGTCAACTATGGCTACACCTTC; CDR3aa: CASNQGQVNYGYTF
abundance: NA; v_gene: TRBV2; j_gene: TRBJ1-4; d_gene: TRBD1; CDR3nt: TGTGCCATCCCGGGACAGGGGGATGAAAAACTGTTTTTT; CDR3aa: CAIPGQGDEKLFF
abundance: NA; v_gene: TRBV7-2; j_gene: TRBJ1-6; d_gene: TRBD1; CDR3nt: TGTGCCAGCAACATCGGGACAGGGGATATTAAGTCCTATAATTCACCCCTCCACTTT; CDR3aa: CASNIGTGDIKSYNSPLHF
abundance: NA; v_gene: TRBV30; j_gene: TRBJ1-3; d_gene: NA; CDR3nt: TGTGCCTGGGGTGACTTGCACTCTGGAAACACCATATATTTT; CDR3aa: CAWGDLHSGNTIYF
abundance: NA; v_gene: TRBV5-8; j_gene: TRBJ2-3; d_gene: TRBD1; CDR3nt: TGTGCCAGCAGCGCACAGGGGGCTCACACAGATACGCAGTATTTT; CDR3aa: CASSAQGAHTDTQYF
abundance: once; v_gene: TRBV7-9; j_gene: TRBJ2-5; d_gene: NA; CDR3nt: TGTGCCAGCAGCGAAAGGGTGGGGGCTACTAAGGAGACCCAGTACTTC; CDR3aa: CASSERVGATKETQYF
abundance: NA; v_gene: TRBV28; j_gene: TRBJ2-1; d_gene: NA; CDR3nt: TGTGCCAGCAGTTTAATGGGGGGGCCATCCAATGAGCAGTTCTTC; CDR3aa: CASSLMGGPSNEQFF
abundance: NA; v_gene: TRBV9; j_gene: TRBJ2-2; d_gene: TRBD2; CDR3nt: TGTGCCAGCAGCTTCCGGGACTACGGGAAGACCGGGGAGCTGTTTTTT; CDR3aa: CASSFRDYGKTGELFF
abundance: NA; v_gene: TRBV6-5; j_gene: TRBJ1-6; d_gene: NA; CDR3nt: TGTGCCAGCAGTCCATGGCGCGGGGTAGGCTCACCCCTCCACTTT; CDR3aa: CASSPWRGVGSPLHF
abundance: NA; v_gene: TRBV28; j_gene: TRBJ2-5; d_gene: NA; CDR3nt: TGTGCCAGCAGTTTAGCGGGGAGGCACCAAGAGACCCAGTACTTC; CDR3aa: CASSLAGRHQETQYF
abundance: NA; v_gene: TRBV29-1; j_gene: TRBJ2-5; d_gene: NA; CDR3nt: TGCAGCGTTGGGGCGTCTGGCAGGGCCCAAGAGACCCAGTACTTC; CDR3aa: CSVGASGRAQETQYF
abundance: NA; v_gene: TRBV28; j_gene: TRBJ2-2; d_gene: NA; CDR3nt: TGTGCCAGCAGTTTACTTGGCTTCACCGGGGAGCTGTTTTTT; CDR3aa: CASSLLGFTGELFF
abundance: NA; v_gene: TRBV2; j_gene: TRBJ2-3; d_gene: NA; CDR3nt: TGTGCCAGCAGTGAAGCTGTACTAGGGCCTGGGGATACGCAGTATTTT; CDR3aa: CASSEAVLGPGDTQYF
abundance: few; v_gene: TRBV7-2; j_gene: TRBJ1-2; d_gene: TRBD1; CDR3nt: TGTGCCAGCAGCCCAAGGACAGGTCCAACAATCAACTATGGCTACACCTTC; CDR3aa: CASSPRTGPTINYGYTF
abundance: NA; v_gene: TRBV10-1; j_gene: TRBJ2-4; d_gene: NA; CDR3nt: TGCGCCAGCAGTGAGGCTGGCGGGCACATTCAGTACTTC; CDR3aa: CASSEAGGHIQYF
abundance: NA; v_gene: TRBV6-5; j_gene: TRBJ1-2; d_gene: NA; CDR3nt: TGTGCCAGCAGTTCTTCCCAGGGGAACTATGGCTACACCTTC; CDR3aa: CASSSSQGNYGYTF
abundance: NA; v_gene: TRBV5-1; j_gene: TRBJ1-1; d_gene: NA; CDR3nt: TGCGCCAGCAGCCGTACAGGGCGCACTGAAGCTTTCTTT; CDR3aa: CASSRTGRTEAFF
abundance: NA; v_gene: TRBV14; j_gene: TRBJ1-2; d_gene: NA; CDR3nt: TGTGCCAGCGGTGCGGTGAGCAACTATGGCTACACCTTC; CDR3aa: CASGAVSNYGYTF
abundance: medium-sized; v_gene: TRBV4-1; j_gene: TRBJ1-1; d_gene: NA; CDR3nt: TGCGCCAGCAGTGGAGGCACTGAAGCTTTCTTT; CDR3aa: CASSGGTEAFF
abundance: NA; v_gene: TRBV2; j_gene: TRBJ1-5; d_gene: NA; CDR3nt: TGTGCCAGCAGTGAACGAAATATAGCCGGGACACGGCCCCAGCCCCAGCATTTT; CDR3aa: CASSERNIAGTRPQPQHF
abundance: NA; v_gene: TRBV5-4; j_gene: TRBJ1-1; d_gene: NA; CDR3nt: TGTGCCAGCAGCTTGTGGGGGCGCACTGAAGCTTTCTTT; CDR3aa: CASSLWGRTEAFF
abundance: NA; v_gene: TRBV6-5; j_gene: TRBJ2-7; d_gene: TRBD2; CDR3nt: TGTGCCAGCAGTTACGGGGGGGTTGCGGCCTACGAGCAGTACTTC; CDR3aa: CASSYGGVAAYEQYF
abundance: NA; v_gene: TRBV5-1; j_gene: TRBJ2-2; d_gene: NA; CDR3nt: TGCGCCAGCAGCTTAAGTTGGTCGGACACCGGGGAGCTGTTTTTT; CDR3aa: CASSLSWSDTGELFF
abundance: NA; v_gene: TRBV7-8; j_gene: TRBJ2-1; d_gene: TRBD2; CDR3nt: TGTGCCAGCAGCCCCCCTAGCGGGGGGTACTTTGAGCAGTTCTTC; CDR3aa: CASSPPSGGYFEQFF
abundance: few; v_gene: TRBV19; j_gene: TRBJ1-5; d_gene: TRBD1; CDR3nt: TGTGCCACCCGGGAGGGGACAGGGGGCTACTATAGCAATCAGCCCCAGCATTTT; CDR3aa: CATREGTGGYYSNQPQHF
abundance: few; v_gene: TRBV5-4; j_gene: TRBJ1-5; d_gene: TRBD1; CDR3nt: TGTGCCAGCAGCTTCGGGACAGGTGATCAGCCCCAGCATTTT; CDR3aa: CASSFGTGDQPQHF
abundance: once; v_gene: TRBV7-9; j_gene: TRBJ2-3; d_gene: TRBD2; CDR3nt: TGTGCCAGCAGCTTACCCAGGACTAGCGGAATCATTGCTACGCAGTATTTT; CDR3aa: CASSLPRTSGIIATQYF
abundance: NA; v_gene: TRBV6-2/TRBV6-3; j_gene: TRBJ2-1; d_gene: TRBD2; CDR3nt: TGTGCCAGCAGTTTCGGGGGGGCGACGGCTCGGCATGAGCAGTTCTTC; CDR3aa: CASSFGGATARHEQFF
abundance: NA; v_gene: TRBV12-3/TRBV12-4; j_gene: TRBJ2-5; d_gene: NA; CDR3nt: TGTGCCAGCAGTTTTACAGGGAGGGGGACCCAGTACTTC; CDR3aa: CASSFTGRGTQYF
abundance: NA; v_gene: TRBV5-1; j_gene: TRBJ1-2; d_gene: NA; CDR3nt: TGCGCCAGCAGCGCGCGCAGGGGAGGGGGCTACACCTTC; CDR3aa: CASSARRGGGYTF
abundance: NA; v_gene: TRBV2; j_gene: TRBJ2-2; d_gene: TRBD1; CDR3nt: TGTGCCAGCAGGGACAGGGTGGCCGGGGAGCTGTTTTTT; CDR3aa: CASRDRVAGELFF
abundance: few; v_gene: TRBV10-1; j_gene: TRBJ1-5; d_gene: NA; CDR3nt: TGCGCCAGCAGAGGAGAGGGGGTCCAGCCCCAGCATTTT; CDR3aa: CASRGEGVQPQHF
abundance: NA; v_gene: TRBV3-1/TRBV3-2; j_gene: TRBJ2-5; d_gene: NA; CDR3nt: TGTGCCAGCAGCCAAGATCCTACAGAGACACAAGAGACCCAGTACTTC; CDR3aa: CASSQDPTETQETQYF